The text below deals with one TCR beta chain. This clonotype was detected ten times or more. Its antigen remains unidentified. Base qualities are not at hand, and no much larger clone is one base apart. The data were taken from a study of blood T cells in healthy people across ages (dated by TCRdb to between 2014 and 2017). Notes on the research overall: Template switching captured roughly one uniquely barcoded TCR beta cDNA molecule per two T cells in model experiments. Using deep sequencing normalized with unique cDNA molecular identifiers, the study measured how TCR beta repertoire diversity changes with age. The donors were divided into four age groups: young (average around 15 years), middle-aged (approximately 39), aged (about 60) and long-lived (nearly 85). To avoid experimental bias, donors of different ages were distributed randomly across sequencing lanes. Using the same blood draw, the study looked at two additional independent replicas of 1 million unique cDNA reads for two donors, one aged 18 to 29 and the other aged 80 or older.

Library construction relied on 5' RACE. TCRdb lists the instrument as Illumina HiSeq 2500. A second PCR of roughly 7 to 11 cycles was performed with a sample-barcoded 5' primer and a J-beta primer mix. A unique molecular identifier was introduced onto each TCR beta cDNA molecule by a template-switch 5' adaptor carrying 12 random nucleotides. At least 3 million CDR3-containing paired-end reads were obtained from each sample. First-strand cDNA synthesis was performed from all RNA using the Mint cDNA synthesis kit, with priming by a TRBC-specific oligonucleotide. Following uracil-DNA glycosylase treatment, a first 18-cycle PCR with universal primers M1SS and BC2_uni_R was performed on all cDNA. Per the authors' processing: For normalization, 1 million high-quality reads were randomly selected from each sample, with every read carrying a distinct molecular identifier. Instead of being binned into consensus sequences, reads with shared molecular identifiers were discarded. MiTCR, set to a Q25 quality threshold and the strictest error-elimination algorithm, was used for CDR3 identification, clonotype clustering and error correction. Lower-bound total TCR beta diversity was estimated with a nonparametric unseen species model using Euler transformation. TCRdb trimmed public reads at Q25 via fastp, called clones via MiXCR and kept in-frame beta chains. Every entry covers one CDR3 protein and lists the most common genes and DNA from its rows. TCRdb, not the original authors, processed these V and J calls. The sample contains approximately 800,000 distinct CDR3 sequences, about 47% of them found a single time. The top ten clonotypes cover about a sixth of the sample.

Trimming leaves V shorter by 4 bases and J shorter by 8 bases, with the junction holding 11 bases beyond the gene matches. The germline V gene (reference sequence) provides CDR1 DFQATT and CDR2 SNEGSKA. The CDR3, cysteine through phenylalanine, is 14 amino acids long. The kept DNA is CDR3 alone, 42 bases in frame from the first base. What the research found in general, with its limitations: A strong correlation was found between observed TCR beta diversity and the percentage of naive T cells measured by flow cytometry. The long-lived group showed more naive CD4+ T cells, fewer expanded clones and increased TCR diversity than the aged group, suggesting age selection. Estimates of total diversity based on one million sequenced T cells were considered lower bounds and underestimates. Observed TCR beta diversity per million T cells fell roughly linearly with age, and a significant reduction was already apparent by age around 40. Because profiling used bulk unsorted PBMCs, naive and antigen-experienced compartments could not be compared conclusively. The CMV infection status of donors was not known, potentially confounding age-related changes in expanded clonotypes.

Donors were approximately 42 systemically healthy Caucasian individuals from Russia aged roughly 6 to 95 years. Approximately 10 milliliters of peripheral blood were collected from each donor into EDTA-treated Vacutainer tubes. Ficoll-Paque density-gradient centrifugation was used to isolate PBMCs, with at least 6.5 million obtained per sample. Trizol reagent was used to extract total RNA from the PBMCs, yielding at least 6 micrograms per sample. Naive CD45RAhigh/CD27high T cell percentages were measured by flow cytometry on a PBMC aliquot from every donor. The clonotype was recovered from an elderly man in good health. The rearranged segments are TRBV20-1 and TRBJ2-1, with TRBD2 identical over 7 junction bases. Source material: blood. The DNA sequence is TGCAGTGCTAAACGCGGCGGGAGTGTGGATGAGCAGTTCTTC. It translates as CSAKRGGSVDEQFF.